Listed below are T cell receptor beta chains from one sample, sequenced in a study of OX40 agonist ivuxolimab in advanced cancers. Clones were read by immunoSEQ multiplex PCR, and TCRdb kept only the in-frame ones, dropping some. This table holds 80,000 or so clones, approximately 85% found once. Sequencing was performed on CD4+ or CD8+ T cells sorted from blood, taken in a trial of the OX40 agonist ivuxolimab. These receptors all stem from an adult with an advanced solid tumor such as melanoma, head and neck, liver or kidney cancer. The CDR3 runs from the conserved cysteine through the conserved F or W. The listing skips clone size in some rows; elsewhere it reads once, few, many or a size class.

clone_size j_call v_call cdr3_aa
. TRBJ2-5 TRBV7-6 CASSPAQGARMETQYF
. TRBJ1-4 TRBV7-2 CASRSTGGDEKLFF
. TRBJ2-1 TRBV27 CASSSTSGVGNEQFF
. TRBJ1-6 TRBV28 CASCGTGNYNSPLHF
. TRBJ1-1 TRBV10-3 CAISDTGTNTEAFF
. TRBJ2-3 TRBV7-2 CASSFRGRGTQYF
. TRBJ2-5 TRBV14 CASSRLGIETQYF
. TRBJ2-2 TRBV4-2 CASSQVVTGGNTGELFF
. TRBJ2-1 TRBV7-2 CASSSGMNNEQFF
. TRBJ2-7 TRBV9 CASSVEQGLSEQYF
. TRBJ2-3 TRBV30 CAWSTGELADTQYF
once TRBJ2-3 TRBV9 CASSSYSTDTQYF
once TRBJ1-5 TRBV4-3 CASSQDTRGNNQPQHF
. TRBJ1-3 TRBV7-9 CASSLFRRGLLTSGNTIYF
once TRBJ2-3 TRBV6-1 CASSGLAGGGDTQYF
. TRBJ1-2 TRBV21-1 CASSKRQGCGYTF
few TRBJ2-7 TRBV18 CASSPSTGWLAEQYF
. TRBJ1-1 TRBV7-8 CASRADGTEAFF
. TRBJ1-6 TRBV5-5 CASSFAGARSPLHF
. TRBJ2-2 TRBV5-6 CASRDWRTGELFF
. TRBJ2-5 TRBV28 CASSRGLISRETQYF
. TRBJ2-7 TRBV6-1 CASSRGHYEQYF
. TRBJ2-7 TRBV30 CAWSPDRGSEQYF
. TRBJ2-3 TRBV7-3 CASSLMGLAGGTDTQYF
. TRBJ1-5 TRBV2 CASSVLQGKHF
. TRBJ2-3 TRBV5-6 CASSFMEGADTQYF
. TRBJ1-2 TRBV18 CASSPTFTGADGYTF
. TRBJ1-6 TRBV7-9 CASSLINSPLHF
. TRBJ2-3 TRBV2 CASQRGYPLTDTQYF
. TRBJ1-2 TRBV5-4 CASSLEHSYGYTF
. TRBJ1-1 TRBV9 CASSAPHVGRTEAFF
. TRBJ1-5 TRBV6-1 CAGGFAGNQPQHF
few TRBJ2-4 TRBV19 CASSPIERSGYIQYF
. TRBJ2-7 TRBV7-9 CASTPLGQGSYEQYF
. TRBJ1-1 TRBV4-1 CASSQRQGATEAFF
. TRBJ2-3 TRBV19 CAREGPQTTDTQYF
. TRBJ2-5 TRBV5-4 CASSLDRVETQYF
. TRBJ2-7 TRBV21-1 CASSASLEEQYF
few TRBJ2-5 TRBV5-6 CASSFWAIQETQYF
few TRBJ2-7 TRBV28 CASSFPLGPQYF
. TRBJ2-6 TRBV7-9 CASSLTRSGANVLTF
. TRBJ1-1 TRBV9 CASSLGPLSSGFGAFF
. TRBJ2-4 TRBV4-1 CASSQGLAGGRAKNIQYF
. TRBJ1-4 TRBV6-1 CASSEGPEKLFF
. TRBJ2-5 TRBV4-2 CASSQGWEGETQYF
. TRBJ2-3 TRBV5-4 CASSLDGGAFDTQYF
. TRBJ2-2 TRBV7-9 CASSPGTGNTGELFF
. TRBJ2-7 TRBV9 CASSDLQGMKVYF
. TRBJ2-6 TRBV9 CASSALSGANVLTF
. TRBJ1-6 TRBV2 CASSVTHIKMSSPLHF
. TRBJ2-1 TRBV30 CAWSVLSSGGAGNEQFF
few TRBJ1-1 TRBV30 CAWSVSDATEAFF
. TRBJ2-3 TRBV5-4 CASSPGGGVDTQYF
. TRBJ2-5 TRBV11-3 CASSLGRTGEVETQYF
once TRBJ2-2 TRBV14 CASSRRPATSYDIRGRFTGELFF